The sequence of this T cell receptor beta chain was determined in a study of naive and memory T cell subsets. CMV status came from CD4+ T cell IFNgamma after overnight CMV lysate stimulation of fresh PBMCs. This clonotype has at least ten counts. Its antigen is still unknown. An equimolar mix of two oligonucleotides served as the beta constant-region primer for TRBC1 and TRBC2. The ligated cDNA underwent four PCR rounds using SP2 and nested alpha and beta constant-region primers. TCRdb recomputed calls from the UMI-ligation and nested PCR reads with MiXCR, one row per CDR3 protein. The sample has 150,000 or so distinct CDR3 sequences, 22% seen once. This CDR3 region has 13 residues. Per germline, CDR1 SQVTM and CDR2 ANQGSEA. Trimming cost V 4 bases and J 1 base; bases outside gene matches: 4. Study outcomes and limitations: Diversity fell and Gini index rose from naive through CM, EM, EMRA. Over 95% of naive TCR sequences appeared only once, unlike memory subsets. Activation and differentiation may alter RNA-based TCR counts. Possibly reflecting memory cells re-expressing CD45RA, a few larger clonotypes occurred in naive repertoires, especially CD8.

This clonotype originated in a human donor in good health. This chain uses TRBV29-1 with TRBJ2-7, with 7 positions matching TRBD1. The source material was naive CD4+ T cells from blood. The CDR3, as DNA: TGCAGCGTTGGTGGGACAGCATCCTACGAGCAGTACTTC. It specifies CSVGGTASYEQYF.